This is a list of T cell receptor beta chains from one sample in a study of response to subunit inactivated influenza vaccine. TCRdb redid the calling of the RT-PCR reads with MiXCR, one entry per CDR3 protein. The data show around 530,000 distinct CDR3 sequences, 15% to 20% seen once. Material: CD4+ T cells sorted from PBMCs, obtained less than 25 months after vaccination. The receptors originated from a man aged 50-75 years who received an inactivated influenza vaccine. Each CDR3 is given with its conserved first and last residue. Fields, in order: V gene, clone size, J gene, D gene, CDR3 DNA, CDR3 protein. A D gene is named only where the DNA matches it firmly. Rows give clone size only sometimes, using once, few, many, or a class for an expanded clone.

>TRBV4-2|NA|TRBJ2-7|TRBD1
TGTGCCAGCAGCCAAGGACACACCGGGACAGACTCCTACGAGCAGTACTTC
CASSQGHTGTDSYEQYF
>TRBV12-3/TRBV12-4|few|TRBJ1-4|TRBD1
TGTGCCAGCAGTGGGACAGGGCTATGGGGGGGACTGTTTTTT
CASSGTGLWGGLFF
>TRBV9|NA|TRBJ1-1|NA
TGTGCCAGCTCCGGGACTCTGGGGGACACTGAAGCTTTCTTT
CASSGTLGDTEAFF
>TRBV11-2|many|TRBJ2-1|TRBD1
TGTGCCAGCAGCGCGACCGGGACAGGGACTAATGAGCAGTTCTTC
CASSATGTGTNEQFF
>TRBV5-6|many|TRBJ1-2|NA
TGTGCCAGCAGCGACACCGTTAACTATGGCTACACCTTC
CASSDTVNYGYTF
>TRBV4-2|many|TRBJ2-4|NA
TGTGCCAGCAGCCAGGCAGGGTCATACATTCAGTACTTC
CASSQAGSYIQYF
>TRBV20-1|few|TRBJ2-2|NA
TGCAGTGCTAGAGATATAGACAGACAAGTCACCGGGGAGCTGTTTTTT
CSARDIDRQVTGELFF
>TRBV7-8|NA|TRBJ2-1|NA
TGTGCCAGCAGCGGCAGAGCTGCCTACAATGAGCAGTTCTTC
CASSGRAAYNEQFF
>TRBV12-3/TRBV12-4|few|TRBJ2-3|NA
TGTGCCAGCAGTCTCTGGAAAGACATCGATACGCAGTATTTT
CASSLWKDIDTQYF
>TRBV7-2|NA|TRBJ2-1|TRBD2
TGTGCCAGCAGCTCCCGACTAGCTTTAGAGCAGTTCTTC
CASSSRLALEQFF
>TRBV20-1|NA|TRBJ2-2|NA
TGCAGTGCTAGTATACAGATGAACACCGGGGAGCTGTTTTTT
CSASIQMNTGELFF
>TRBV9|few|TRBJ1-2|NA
TGTGCCAGCAGCGTAGCGGGGGGGGCTGCGGTCGGCTACACCTTC
CASSVAGGAAVGYTF
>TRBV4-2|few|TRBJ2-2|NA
TGTGCCAGCAGCCAAGATCAGGTCGGGGAGCTGTTTTTT
CASSQDQVGELFF
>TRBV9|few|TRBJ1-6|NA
TGTGCCAGCAGCGCGACCGGACAGCATAATTCACCCCTCCACTTT
CASSATGQHNSPLHF
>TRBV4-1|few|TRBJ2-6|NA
TGCGCCAGCAGCCGCGGGGTCCCCTCTGGGGCCAACGTCCTGACTTTC
CASSRGVPSGANVLTF
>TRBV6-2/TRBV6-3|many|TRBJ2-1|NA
TGTGCCAGCAGTTACCCCGTTTGGGGGTCCGATGAGCAGTTCTTC
CASSYPVWGSDEQFF
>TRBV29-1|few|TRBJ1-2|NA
TGCAGCGTTCGAGATAGTCAAGGCTACACCTTC
CSVRDSQGYTF
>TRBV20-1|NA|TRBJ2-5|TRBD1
TGCAGTGCGAAGGACAGGAAGTATACACAAGAGACCCAGTACTTC
CSAKDRKYTQETQYF
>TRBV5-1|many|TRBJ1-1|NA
TGCGCCAGCACCCCCACCGCGGGGAACACTGAAGCTTTCTTT
CASTPTAGNTEAFF
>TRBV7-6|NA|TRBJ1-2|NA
TGTGCCAGCAGCCTAGGGGACCCAGGTCGTGGCTACACCTTC
CASSLGDPGRGYTF
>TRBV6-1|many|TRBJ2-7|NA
TGTGCCAGCTACGGACTTACCTACGAGCAGTACTTC
CASYGLTYEQYF
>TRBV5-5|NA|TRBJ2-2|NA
TGTGCCAGCAGCTTGGCCGGTCAGGGGTACACCGGGGAGCTGTTTTTT
CASSLAGQGYTGELFF
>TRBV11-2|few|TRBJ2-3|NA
TGTGCCAGCAGCTCGCGCGGAGCCTACACAGATACGCAGTATTTT
CASSSRGAYTDTQYF
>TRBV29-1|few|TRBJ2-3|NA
TGCAGCGTTGAAGGAGATGGCACAGATACGCAGTATTTT
CSVEGDGTDTQYF
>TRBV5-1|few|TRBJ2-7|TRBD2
TGCGCCAGCAGCCTACTAGCGGCCAACTCCTACGAGCAGTACTTC
CASSLLAANSYEQYF
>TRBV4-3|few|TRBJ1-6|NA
TGCGCCAGCAGCCAAGAGGCGGCAGGCAAGAATTCACCCCTCCACTTT
CASSQEAAGKNSPLHF
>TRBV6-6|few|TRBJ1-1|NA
TGTGCCAGCAGGGTGGACAAGGACACTGAAGCTTTCTTT
CASRVDKDTEAFF
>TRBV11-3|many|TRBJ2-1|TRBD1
TGTGCCAGCAGTCGACAGGGAATTGTTTTTAGCTCCTACAATGAGCAGTTCTTC
CASSRQGIVFSSYNEQFF
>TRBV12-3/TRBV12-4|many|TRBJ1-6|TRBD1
TGTGCCAGCGGGACAGGACACAATTCACCCCTCCACTTT
CASGTGHNSPLHF
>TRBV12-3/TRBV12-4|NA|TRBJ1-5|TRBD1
TGTGCCAGCGGACAGGGCCGCAATCAGCCCCAGCATTTT
CASGQGRNQPQHF
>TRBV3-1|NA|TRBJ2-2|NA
TGTGCCAGCAGGCAACCTGGCGGTACCGGGGAGCTGTTTTTT
CASRQPGGTGELFF
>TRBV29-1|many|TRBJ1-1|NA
TGCAGCGTTCATGGCAGCTCGAACACTGAAGCTTTCTTT
CSVHGSSNTEAFF
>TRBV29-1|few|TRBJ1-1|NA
TGCAGCGTTGAAGATCCCGGGACAAGAATGAACACTGAAGCTTTCTTT
CSVEDPGTRMNTEAFF
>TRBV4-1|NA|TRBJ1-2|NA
TGCGCCAGCAGCCAGTACTCCCGGCAGAGCAACTATGGCTACACCTTC
CASSQYSRQSNYGYTF
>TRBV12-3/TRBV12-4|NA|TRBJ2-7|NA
TGTGCCAGCAGATTGGGGGGGGGCTCATACGAGCAGTACTTC
CASRLGGGSYEQYF
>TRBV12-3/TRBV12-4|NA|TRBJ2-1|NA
TGTGCCAGCAGGTCAGGGTTACGGCAGAATGAGCAGTTCTTC
CASRSGLRQNEQFF
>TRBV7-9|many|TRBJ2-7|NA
TGTGCCAGCAGCCGAACAGGGTCCTACGAGCAGTACTTC
CASSRTGSYEQYF
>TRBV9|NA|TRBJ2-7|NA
TGTGCCAGCACTACTGGGGGCGGCCCCAGTAAAGAGCAGTACTTC
CASTTGGGPSKEQYF
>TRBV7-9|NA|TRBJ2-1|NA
TGTGCCAGCAGCTCCGACAATCGCCAGTTCTTC
CASSSDNRQFF
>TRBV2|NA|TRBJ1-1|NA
TGTGCCAGTACCTCTATGAACACTGAAGCTTTCTTT
CASTSMNTEAFF
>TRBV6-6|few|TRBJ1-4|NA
TGTGCCAGCAGCCCTACTAATGAAAAACTGTTTTTT
CASSPTNEKLFF
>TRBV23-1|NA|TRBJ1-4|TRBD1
TGCGCCAGCAGCCAGGGACAGGGATGTGAAAAACTGTTTTTT
CASSQGQGCEKLFF
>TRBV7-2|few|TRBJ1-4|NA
TGTGCCAGCAGCTCAGGAGGGTCAAGTGATGAAAAACTGTTTTTT
CASSSGGSSDEKLFF
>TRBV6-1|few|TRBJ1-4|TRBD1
TGTGCCAGTACGGGACAGTCACTTGCAACTAATGAAAAACTGTTTTTT
CASTGQSLATNEKLFF
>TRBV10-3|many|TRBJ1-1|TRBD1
TGTGCCATCAGTAAGGGACAGGGGGCGGCTGAAGCTTTCTTT
CAISKGQGAAEAFF
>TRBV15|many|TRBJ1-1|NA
TGTGCCACCAGCAGTGGACAGATTGAAGCTTTCTTT
CATSSGQIEAFF
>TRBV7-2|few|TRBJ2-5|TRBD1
TGTGCCAGCAGCTCCACGACAGGGCCTGGGGATGATACCCAGTACTTC
CASSSTTGPGDDTQYF
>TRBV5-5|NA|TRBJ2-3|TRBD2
TGTGCCAGCAGCTTGTTCCTAGCGGAAAGGGCAGATACGCAGTATTTT
CASSLFLAERADTQYF
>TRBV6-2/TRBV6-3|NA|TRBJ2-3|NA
TGTGCCAGCAGTTACTCGGCAGGGGATACAGATACGCAGTATTTT
CASSYSAGDTDTQYF
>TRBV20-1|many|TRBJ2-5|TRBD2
TGCAGTGCTGGGGTAGCGGGAATGGGCCAAGAGACCCAGTACTTC
CSAGVAGMGQETQYF
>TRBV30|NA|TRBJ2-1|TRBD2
TGTGCCTGGACTAGCGGGAGAGTGAATGAGCAGTTCTTC
CAWTSGRVNEQFF
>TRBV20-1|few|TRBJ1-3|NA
TGCAGTGCTCTCGGGACACTGAAGGGAAACACCATATATTTT
CSALGTLKGNTIYF
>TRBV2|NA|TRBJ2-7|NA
TGTGCCAGCAGTTCTCCAGAGACCTACGAGCAGTACTTC
CASSSPETYEQYF
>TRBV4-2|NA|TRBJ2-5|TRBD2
TGTGCCAGCAGCCAAGAATCTAGCGGGGGGGGTCGGGAGACCCAGTACTTC
CASSQESSGGGRETQYF
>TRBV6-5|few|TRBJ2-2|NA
TGTGCCAGCAGTTTAGGTCTTGGGGAGCTGTTTTTT
CASSLGLGELFF